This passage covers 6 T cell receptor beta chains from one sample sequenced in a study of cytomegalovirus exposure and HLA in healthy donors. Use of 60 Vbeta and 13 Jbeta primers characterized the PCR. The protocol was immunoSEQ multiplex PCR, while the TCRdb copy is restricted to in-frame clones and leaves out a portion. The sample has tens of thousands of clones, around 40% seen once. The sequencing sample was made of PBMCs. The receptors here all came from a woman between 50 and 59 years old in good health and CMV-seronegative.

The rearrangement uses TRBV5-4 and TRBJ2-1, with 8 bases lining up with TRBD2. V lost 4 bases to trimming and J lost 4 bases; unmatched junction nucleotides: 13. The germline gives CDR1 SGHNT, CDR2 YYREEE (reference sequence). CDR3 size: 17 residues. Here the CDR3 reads CASSTGGQAGEYNEQFF. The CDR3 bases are TGTGCCAGCAGCACCGGGGGTCAAGCGGGGGAATACAATGAGCAGTTCTTC.

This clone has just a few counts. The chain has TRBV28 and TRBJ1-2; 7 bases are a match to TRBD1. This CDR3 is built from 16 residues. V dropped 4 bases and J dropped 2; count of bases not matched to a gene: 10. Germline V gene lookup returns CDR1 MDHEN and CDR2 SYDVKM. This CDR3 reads CASSSVGTAQNYGYTF. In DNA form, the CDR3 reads TGTGCCAGCAGTTCGGTCGGGACAGCCCAAAACTATGGCTACACCTTC.

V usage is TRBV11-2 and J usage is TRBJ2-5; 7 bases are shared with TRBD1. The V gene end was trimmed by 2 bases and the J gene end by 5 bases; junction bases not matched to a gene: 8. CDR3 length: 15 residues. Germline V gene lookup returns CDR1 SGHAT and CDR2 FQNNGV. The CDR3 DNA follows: TGTGCCAGCAGCTTACCAGCCGGGACAGATGAGACCCAGTACTTC. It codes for CASSLPAGTDETQYF.

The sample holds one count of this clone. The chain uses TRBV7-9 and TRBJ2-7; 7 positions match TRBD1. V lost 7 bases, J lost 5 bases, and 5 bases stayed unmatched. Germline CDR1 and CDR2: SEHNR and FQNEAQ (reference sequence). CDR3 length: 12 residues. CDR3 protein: CASTGGSHEQYF. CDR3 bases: TGTGCCAGCACAGGGGGTTCCCACGAGCAGTACTTC.

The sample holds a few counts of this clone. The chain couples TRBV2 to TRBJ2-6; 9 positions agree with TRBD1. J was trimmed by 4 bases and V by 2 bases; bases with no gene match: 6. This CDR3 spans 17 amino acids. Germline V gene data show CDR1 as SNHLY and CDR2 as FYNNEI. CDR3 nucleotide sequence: TGTGCCAGCAGTGAAAGGGGACAGGGCCTCGGGGCCAACGTCCTGACTTTC. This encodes CASSERGQGLGANVLTF.

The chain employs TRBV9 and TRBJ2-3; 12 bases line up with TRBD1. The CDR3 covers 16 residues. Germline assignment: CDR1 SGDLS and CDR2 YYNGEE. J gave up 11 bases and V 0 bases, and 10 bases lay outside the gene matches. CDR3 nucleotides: TGTGCCAGCAGCGTAGGGGGACAGGGGGCGCAGGGGATGCAGTATTTT. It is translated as CASSVGGQGAQGMQYF.